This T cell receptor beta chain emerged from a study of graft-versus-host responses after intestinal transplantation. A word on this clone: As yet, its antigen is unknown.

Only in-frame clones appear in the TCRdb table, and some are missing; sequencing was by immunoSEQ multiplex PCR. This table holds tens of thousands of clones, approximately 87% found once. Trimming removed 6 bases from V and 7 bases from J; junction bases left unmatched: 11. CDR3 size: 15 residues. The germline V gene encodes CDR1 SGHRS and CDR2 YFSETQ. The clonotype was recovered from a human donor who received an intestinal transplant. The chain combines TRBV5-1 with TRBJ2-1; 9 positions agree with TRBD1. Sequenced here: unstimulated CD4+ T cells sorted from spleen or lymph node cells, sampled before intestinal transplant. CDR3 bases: TGCGCCAGCACCCGAGGGGACAGGGAAGGAAATGAGCAGTTCTTC. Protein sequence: CASTRGDREGNEQFF.